This entry lists 17 T cell receptor beta chains sequenced from one sample in a study of beta chain features in type 1 diabetes. Study-wide findings and caveats: Type 1 diabetes patients had moderately but significantly shorter TCRB CDR3s in all four CD4+ subsets.

Their antigens are not known. Isolated RNA was reverse transcribed in full, so expressed TCRB transcripts were sequenced. Measured with immunoSEQ multiplex PCR; TCRdb has only the in-frame clones, and not every one. The table shows some 290,000 clones, with 20% to 25% occurring only once. Sequences were obtained from naive CD4+ T cells from blood. These receptor sequences come from a woman aged 25 to 39 with type 1 diabetes.

This clone was recorded a few times. The V gene is TRBV29-1, the J gene TRBJ2-7; 9 bases match TRBD1. The V and J ends lost 0 bases and 11 bases, in that order; junction bases with no gene match: 11. The CDR3 consists of 14 residues. Germline V gene data show CDR1 as SQVTM and CDR2 as ANQGSEA. The CDR3 DNA reads TGCAGCGTTGAAGATAGAGAATTCGGGACAGGGAAGTACTTC. Translated, it gives CSVEDREFGTGKYF.

This clone was observed a few times. CDR3 region: CSVERRGPSTDTQYF. CDR3 DNA: TGCAGCGTTGAAAGGCGCGGCCCTAGCACAGATACGCAGTATTTT. V is TRBV29-1 and J is TRBJ2-3; D ambiguous. The CDR3 contains 15 residues. Germline-derived CDR1 and CDR2 are SQVTM and ANQGSEA. The V end lost 2 bases, the J end lost 0 bases, and 12 bases lay between the germline ends.

This clone was picked up a small number of times. The chain has TRBV30 and TRBJ1-1; D not certain. The V and J ends lost 3 bases and 11 bases respectively, with 13 bases between them. CDR1 is GTSNPN, CDR2 SVGIG, per germline (reference sequence). There are 11 residues in the CDR3. CDR3: CAWRNGEVAFF. DNA of the CDR3: TGTGCCTGGAGGAACGGTGAAGTCGCTTTCTTT.

A single count supports this clone. Sequence at one end of the junction differs from germline and may be a read error. This rearrangement joins TRBV2 to TRBJ2-3; TRBD2 matches 7 bases. Germline CDR1 is SNHLY and CDR2 is FYNNEI. This CDR3 is 15 amino acids long. The CDR3 DNA reads TGTGCCAGCACTGAAGGGCTAGCGGGCACAGATACGCAGTATTTT. This translates into CASTEGLAGTDTQYF.

The rearrangement joins TRBV30 to TRBJ2-1, with TRBD2 matching 13 bases. Germline CDR1 and CDR2: GTSNPN and SVGIG (reference sequence). V gave up 0 bases and J gave up 8 bases; unmatched junction bases: 7. The length of the CDR3 is 16 residues. CDR3 loop: CAWSVGLAGASDEQFF. The CDR3 DNA sequence: TGTGCCTGGAGTGTAGGACTAGCGGGAGCCTCGGATGAGCAGTTCTTC.

This rearrangement joins TRBV23-1 to TRBJ2-4; TRBD1 might be the D (6 bases). TRBV23-1 carries the ORF label, with uncertain function. CDR3 length equals 12 residues. V was trimmed by 11 bases and J by 3 bases, leaving 11 bases between them. The CDR3 loop reads CARQGFKNIQYF. Written as DNA, the CDR3 is TGCGCCCGTCAGGGGTTCAAAAACATTCAGTACTTC.

This clone came up a few times. This chain links TRBV11-2 with TRBJ2-6, with 7 nucleotides matching TRBD1. Germline-derived CDR1 and CDR2 are SGHAT and FQNNGV. This CDR3 is 19 amino acids long. With 5 bases clipped from V and 0 bases from J, the junction kept 13 bases outside the gene matches. CDR3: CASSIGQVYYLSGANVLTF. The CDR3 DNA is TGTGCCAGCAGCATTGGACAGGTTTATTACCTCTCTGGGGCCAACGTCCTGACTTTC.

The CDR3 DNA follows: TGTGCCAGCAGCCGAGGCGGGAAGGAGACCCAGTACTTC. It encodes CASSRGGKETQYF. The chain couples TRBV6-5 to TRBJ2-5, with D possibly being TRBD2 (6 bases). This CDR3 contains 13 residues. Germline CDR1 is MNHEY and CDR2 is SVGAGI. V was cut by 6 bases and J by 5 bases, with 13 bases left in between.

A few counts support this clone. The CDR3 sequence is CASSYVTSEAFF. The CDR3, as DNA: TGTGCCAGCAGTTATGTCACATCCGAAGCTTTCTTT. V is TRBV6-6 and J is TRBJ1-1; no clear D. Trimming took off 3 bases at V and 8 bases at J, with 10 bases between the two ends. The CDR3 has 12 residues. Germline CDR1 is MNHNY and CDR2 is SVGAGI (reference sequence).

This rearrangement joins TRBV4-1 to TRBJ2-2; D perhaps matches TRBD2 (6 bases). CDR3 length: 15 residues. The V end lost 1 base, the J end lost 4 bases, and 10 bases lay between the germline ends. The V gene's germline CDR1 is MGHRA and CDR2 YSYEKL. The CDR3 loop is CASSQVGAGTGELFF. The CDR3 DNA is TGCGCCAGCAGCCAAGTGGGAGCGGGCACCGGGGAGCTGTTTTTT.

This chain links TRBV7-9 with TRBJ2-1; TRBD2 aligns across 9 bases. The CDR3 is 12 residues long. The ends lost 10 bases at V and 8 bases at J; junction bases unmatched: 6. From germline, CDR1 is SEHNR and CDR2 FQNEAQ (reference sequence). In nucleotides, the CDR3 is TGTGCCACCCAACTAGCGGGCGATGAGCAGTTCTTC. Translating gives CATQLAGDEQFF.

This clone was detected a few times. V usage is TRBV29-1 and J usage is TRBJ2-3, with D hard to call. The CDR3 has 11 residues. V was pared by 6 bases and J by 3 bases, with 7 bases between. CDR1 is SQVTM, CDR2 ANQGSEA, per germline. CDR3 in amino acids: CSVTETDTQYF. Here the CDR3 DNA reads TGCAGCGTCACAGAAACAGATACGCAGTATTTT.

This clone was seen more than once but under ten times. The chain employs TRBV5-6 and TRBJ2-5, with D maybe TRBD2 (5 bases). Germline CDR1 SGHDT, CDR2 YYEEEE. CDR3 length: 14 amino acids. Trimming pared 3 bases from V and 4 bases from J, leaving 13 bases between. DNA of the CDR3: TGTGCCAGCAGCTCGAGGAGGACGGCAGAGACCCAGTACTTC. Amino acid sequence: CASSSRRTAETQYF.

This clone was found a few times. The chain employs TRBV6-6 and TRBJ2-7; tentative D call: TRBD1 (6 bases). V was clipped by 8 bases and J by 0 bases, with 17 bases between them. The CDR3 has 15 residues. Germline CDR1 MNHNY, CDR2 SVGAGI (reference sequence). The CDR3 loop reads CASGSQGFISYEQYF. DNA for the CDR3: TGTGCCAGCGGCTCCCAGGGGTTTATCTCCTACGAGCAGTACTTC.

The rearrangement uses TRBV5-1 and TRBJ1-2, with 8 nucleotides matching TRBD1. The CDR3 sequence is 14 residues long. Trimming removed 7 bases from V and 7 bases from J; junction bases left unmatched: 12. Germline V CDR1 and CDR2: SGHRS, YFSETQ. DNA for the CDR3: TGCGCCAGCGGGTTGACAGGGGACCTCCCTGGCTACACCTTC. Encoded protein: CASGLTGDLPGYTF.

The rearrangement uses TRBV5-1 and TRBJ1-4; D is perhaps TRBD1 (5 bases). V lost 0 bases, J lost 7 bases, and 13 bases lay in between. In germline, CDR1 is SGHRS, CDR2 YFSETQ. CDR3 length: 15 amino acids. The CDR3 region is CASSLAGTSGEKLFF. The CDR3 region has the DNA TGCGCCAGCAGCTTGGCGGGGACTTCCGGTGAAAAACTGTTTTTT.

This clone has a handful of counts. This sequence joins TRBV5-1 and TRBJ2-7; 8 nucleotides line up with TRBD2. With V trimmed by 5 bases and J by 3 bases, 4 bases remained unmatched. The CDR3 totals 13 residues. CDR1 is SGHRS and CDR2 is YFSETQ in the germline V gene. The CDR3 DNA reads as TGCGCCAGCAGTAGCGGGATAGACTACGAGCAGTACTTC. Translation gives CASSSGIDYEQYF.